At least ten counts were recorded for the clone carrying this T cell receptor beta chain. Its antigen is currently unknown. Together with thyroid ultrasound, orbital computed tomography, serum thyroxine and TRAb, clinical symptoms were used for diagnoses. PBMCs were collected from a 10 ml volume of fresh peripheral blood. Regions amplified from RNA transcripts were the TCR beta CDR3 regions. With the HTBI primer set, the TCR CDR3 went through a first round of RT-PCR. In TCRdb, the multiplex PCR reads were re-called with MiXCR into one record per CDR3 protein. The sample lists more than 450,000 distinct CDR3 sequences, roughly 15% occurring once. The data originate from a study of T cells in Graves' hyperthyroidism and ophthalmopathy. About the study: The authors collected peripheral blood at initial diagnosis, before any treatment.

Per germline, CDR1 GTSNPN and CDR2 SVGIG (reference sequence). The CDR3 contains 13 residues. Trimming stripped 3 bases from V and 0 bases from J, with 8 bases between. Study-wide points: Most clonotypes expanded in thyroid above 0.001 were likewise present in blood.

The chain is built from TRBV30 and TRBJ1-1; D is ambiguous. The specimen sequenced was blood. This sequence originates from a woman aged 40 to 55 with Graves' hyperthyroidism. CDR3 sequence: CAWRPPLNTEAFF. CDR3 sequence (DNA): TGTGCCTGGAGACCGCCATTGAACACTGAAGCTTTCTTT.